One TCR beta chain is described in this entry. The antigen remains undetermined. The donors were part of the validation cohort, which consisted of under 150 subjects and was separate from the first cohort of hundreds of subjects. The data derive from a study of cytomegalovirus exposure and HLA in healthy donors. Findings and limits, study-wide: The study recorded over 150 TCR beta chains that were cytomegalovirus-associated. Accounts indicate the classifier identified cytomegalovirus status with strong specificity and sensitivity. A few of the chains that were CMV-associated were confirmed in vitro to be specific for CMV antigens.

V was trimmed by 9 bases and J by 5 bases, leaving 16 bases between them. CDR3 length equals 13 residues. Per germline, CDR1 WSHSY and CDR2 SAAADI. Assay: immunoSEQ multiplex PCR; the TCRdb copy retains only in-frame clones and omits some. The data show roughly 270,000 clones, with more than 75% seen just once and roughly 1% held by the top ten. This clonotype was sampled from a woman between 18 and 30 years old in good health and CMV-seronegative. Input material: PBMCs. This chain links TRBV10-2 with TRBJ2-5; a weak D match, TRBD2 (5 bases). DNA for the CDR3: TGCGCCAGTCATTCGGGGAGTCGGGAGACCCAGTACTTC. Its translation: CASHSGSRETQYF.